This T cell receptor beta chain originates from a study of cytomegalovirus exposure and HLA in healthy donors. General study results and limits: It was reported in a later analysis that an Asian-associated ancestry cluster showed fewer N-insertions than the roughly 670-donor mean.

On this clone: The antigen is undetermined.

The primer mix had 60 Vbeta and 13 Jbeta primers. Only in-frame clones appear in the TCRdb table, and some are missing; sequencing was by immunoSEQ multiplex PCR. In the table there are some 180,000 clones, about 77% of which are singletons. The CDR3 is made up of 14 amino acids. Germline CDR1 is MNHNY and CDR2 is SVGAGI (reference sequence). V was clipped by 8 bases and J by 0 bases, with 11 bases between them. This chain joins TRBV6-6 and TRBJ1-3, with unresolved D. Sequenced: PBMCs. The TCR was taken from a woman younger than 45 in good health and CMV-seronegative. CDR3 in DNA: TGTGCCAGCCGAGGATATTCCTCTGGAAACACCATATATTTT. Its protein is CASRGYSSGNTIYF.